The 23 T cell receptor beta chains below come from one sample, sequenced in a study of blood T cell repertoires in COVID-19. TCRdb's copy holds only in-frame clones and misses some; the assay was immunoSEQ multiplex PCR. The table lists about 97,000 clones, over 80% of them singletons. Input material: peripheral blood. Every receptor here comes from a man aged 50 to 59 with acute or convalescent COVID-19.

V and J are TRBV27 and TRBJ2-1; D is unclear. The CDR3 has 13 residues. V lost 5 bases to trimming and J lost 4 bases, with 9 bases between them. Germline-derived CDR1 and CDR2 are MNHEY and SMNVEV (reference sequence). The CDR3 region is CASSTTSYNEQFF. Written as DNA, the CDR3 is TGTGCCAGCAGTACTACGTCGTACAATGAGCAGTTCTTC.

The chain employs TRBV5-5 and TRBJ1-2; tentatively, D is TRBD1 (6 bases). This CDR3 is built from 13 residues. Trimming stripped 6 bases from V and 8 bases from J, with 17 bases between. The germline CDR1 and CDR2 sequences are SGHKS and YYEKEE (reference sequence). The chain's CDR3 is CASTSQGTGGYTF. CDR3 nucleotides: TGTGCCAGCACCTCACAGGGTACGGGGGGCTACACCTTC.

The rearrangement uses TRBV12-5 and TRBJ1-1; D uncertain. This CDR3 has 13 residues. Germline CDR1 reads LGHNT; CDR2 reads FRNRAP. The V gene lost 6 bases and the J gene lost 3 bases, with 11 bases spanning the gap. In nucleotides, the CDR3 is TGTGCTAGTGGACGGGGATTGGACACTGAAGCTTTCTTT. Its protein product is CASGRGLDTEAFF.

The V and J genes are TRBV19 and TRBJ2-1; TRBD1 matches at 7 bases. Germline assignment: CDR1 LNHDA and CDR2 SQIVND (reference sequence). V dropped 9 bases and J dropped 7; count of bases not matched to a gene: 12. CDR3 length: 14 residues. CDR3 nucleotides: TGTGCCAGCTCTGGGACAGCTACCAAGAATGAGCAGTTCTTC. It yields the protein CASSGTATKNEQFF. The full variable domain, in which reference TRBV19 and TRBJ2-1 provide the parts outside the CDR3, is DGGITQSPKYLFRKEGQNVTLSCEQNLNHDAMYWYRQDPGQGLRLIYYSQIVNDFQKGDIAEGYSVSREKKESFPLTVTSAQKNPTAFYLCASSGTATKNEQFFGPGTRLTVL.

The V call is TRBV28, the J call TRBJ2-7; TRBD1 matches at 8 bases. Per germline, CDR1 MDHEN and CDR2 SYDVKM. This CDR3 has 15 residues. V trimming: 5 bases; J trimming: 6 bases; junction bases outside the gene matches: 12. CDR3 DNA: TGTGCCAGCAGTCCTTGGACAGGGAAGAAATCCGAGCAGTACTTC. Residues: CASSPWTGKKSEQYF. Together with reference TRBV28 and TRBJ2-7, the CDR3 gives the full variable domain: DVKVTQSSRYLVKRTGEKVFLECVQDMDHENMFWYRQDPGLGLRLIYFSYDVKMKEKGDIPEGYSVSREKKERFSLILESASTNQTSMYLCASSPWTGKKSEQYFGPGTRLTVT.

This chain links TRBV6-1 with TRBJ1-6; D gene unclear. Germline assignment: CDR1 MNHNS and CDR2 SASEGT. This CDR3 contains 14 residues. The V end was cut by 2 bases, the J end by 10 bases, with 12 bases between. CDR3 DNA: TGTGCCAGCAGTGAACGGACTGTTAAATCACCCCTCCACTTT. Amino acids: CASSERTVKSPLHF.

The chain joins TRBV3-1 (or the pseudogene TRBV3-2) to TRBJ1-2, with D possibly TRBD1 on 5 matching bases. Trimming removed 1 base from V and 2 bases from J, with 14 bases in between. In germline, CDR1 is LGHDT, CDR2 YNNKEL (reference sequence). The CDR3 covers 16 residues. Here the CDR3 reads CASSQVLFAGNYGYTF. CDR3 nucleotide sequence: TGTGCCAGCAGCCAAGTCCTTTTCGCAGGGAACTATGGCTACACCTTC.

The chain recombines TRBV7-3 with TRBJ2-1; TRBD2 matches at 9 bases. The CDR3 has 20 amino acids. V shed 1 base, J shed 4 bases, and the junction held 17 bases outside the gene matches. Germline CDR1 reads SGHTA; CDR2 reads FQGTGA. DNA of the CDR3: TGTGCCAGCAGCTTAAAGGTTTTTCCCCTAGCGGGGCCAGGTTACAATGAGCAGTTCTTC. As protein: CASSLKVFPLAGPGYNEQFF.

The rearrangement links TRBV6-5 to TRBJ2-1; TRBD2 matches at 7 bases. J was trimmed by 7 bases and V by 7 bases; bases with no gene match: 13. CDR3 length: 15 amino acids. CDR1 and CDR2 (germline): MNHEY, SVGAGI. The chain's CDR3 is CASNRGASGGNEQFF. The CDR3 DNA sequence: TGTGCCAGCAATAGAGGGGCTAGCGGCGGGAATGAGCAGTTCTTC.

The chain carries TRBV4-1 and TRBJ2-7; tentatively, D is TRBD1 (5 bases). V was trimmed by 2 bases and J by 6 bases, leaving 17 bases between them. In germline, CDR1 is MGHRA, CDR2 YSYEKL. The CDR3 consists of 15 residues. The CDR3 DNA is TGCGCCAGCAGCCAAAACCGGGCCCCAGACAGCGAGCAGTACTTC. Translated: CASSQNRAPDSEQYF.

The V and J genes are TRBV28 and TRBJ1-4; 8 bases fit TRBD1. The CDR3 length is 15 residues. The V and J ends lost 2 bases and 5 bases, in that order; junction bases with no gene match: 4. CDR1 MDHEN and CDR2 SYDVKM come from the germline V gene. CDR3 residues: CASSLGQGANEKLFF. As DNA, the CDR3 is TGTGCCAGCAGTTTAGGACAGGGCGCGAATGAAAAACTGTTTTTT. Full variable domain (remainder filled in from reference TRBV28 and TRBJ1-4): DVKVTQSSRYLVKRTGEKVFLECVQDMDHENMFWYRQDPGLGLRLIYFSYDVKMKEKGDIPEGYSVSREKKERFSLILESASTNQTSMYLCASSLGQGANEKLFFGSGTQLSVL.

The V and J genes are TRBV19 and TRBJ2-7; 9 bases are shared with TRBD2. V shed 4 bases, J shed 2 bases, and the junction held 3 bases outside the gene matches. The germline V gene encodes CDR1 LNHDA and CDR2 SQIVND (reference sequence). This CDR3 comprises 14 residues. This chain's CDR3 is CASSKRGATYEQYF. Written as DNA, the CDR3 is TGTGCCAGTAGTAAGCGGGGGGCCACCTACGAGCAGTACTTC.

This rearrangement joins TRBV6-4 to TRBJ2-3, with 9 bases identical to TRBD1. With 3 bases clipped from V and 5 bases from J, the junction kept 9 bases outside the gene matches. This CDR3 comprises 16 residues. The V gene's germline CDR1 is MRHNA and CDR2 SNTAGT. For the CDR3, the DNA is TGTGCCAGCAGTGAAACCGGGACAGGGCTTTTAGATACGCAGTATTTT. Encoded protein: CASSETGTGLLDTQYF.

CDR3 region: CASTEGGSGNTIYF. DNA for the CDR3: TGTGCCAGCACCGAGGGAGGGTCTGGAAACACCATATATTTT. This sequence joins TRBV6-5 and TRBJ1-3; no clear D gene. Germline CDR1 MNHEY, CDR2 SVGAGI. The CDR3 covers 14 residues. The ends were cut back, 7 bases at V and 1 base at J, with 11 bases in the middle.

The chain couples TRBV10-2 to TRBJ2-2, with 7 bases identical to TRBD1. Germline CDR1 and CDR2: WSHSY and SAAADI. V lost 0 bases and J lost 4; bases outside the gene matches: 5. The CDR3 length is 16 residues. The CDR3 sequence is CASSESRGPGTGELFF. The CDR3 nucleotides read TGCGCCAGCAGTGAGTCTAGGGGGCCGGGCACCGGGGAGCTGTTTTTT.

The chain uses TRBV5-1 and TRBJ2-3; no clear D. V was cut by 4 bases and J by 1 base, with 10 bases left in between. Germline CDR1 is SGHRS and CDR2 is YFSETQ. The CDR3 runs 14 residues. CDR3 protein: CASSPFGGTDTQYF. CDR3 nucleotide sequence: TGCGCCAGCAGCCCGTTTGGAGGCACAGATACGCAGTATTTT. Full variable domain (rest looked up from reference TRBV5-1 and TRBJ2-3): KAGVTQTPRYLIKTRGQQVTLSCSPISGHRSVSWYQQTPGQGLQFLFEYFSETQRNKGNFPGRFSGRQFSNSRSEMNVSTLELGDSALYLCASSPFGGTDTQYFGPGTRLTVL.

The chain employs TRBV29-1 and TRBJ1-4; D is ambiguous. V dropped 3 bases and J dropped 8 bases, with 7 bases sitting between them. The length of the CDR3 is 11 residues. Germline V lookup: CDR1 SQVTM, CDR2 ANQGSEA. This CDR3 is CSVDRGEKLFF. The CDR3 nucleotides read TGCAGCGTTGATCGAGGGGAAAAACTGTTTTTT.

V usage is TRBV18 and J usage is TRBJ2-2; TRBD2 might be the D (5 bases). The CDR3 has 15 residues. Trimming removed 0 bases at V and 3 bases at J, with 8 bases between. Germline-derived CDR1 and CDR2 are KGHSH and LQKENI. This CDR3 reads CASSPPSDDTGELFF. The DNA for the CDR3 is TGTGCCAGCTCACCACCTAGCGATGACACCGGGGAGCTGTTTTTT.

The chain joins TRBV10-3 to TRBJ1-2; tentative D call: TRBD1 (5 bases). The CDR3 length is 12 residues. Germline V lookup: CDR1 ENHRY, CDR2 SYGVKD. Trimming stripped 6 bases from V and 3 bases from J, with 8 bases between. This CDR3 reads CAISQGDYGYTF. The CDR3 nucleotides read TGTGCCATCAGCCAGGGCGACTATGGCTACACCTTC.

As DNA, the CDR3 is TGTGCCAGCAGTGAAGCGCGTAAGCCCCGGGAGACCCAGTACTTC. This translates into CASSEARKPRETQYF. The gene calls are TRBV2 and TRBJ2-5; D is uncertain. This CDR3 comprises 15 residues. Trimming took 0 bases from V and 5 from J, leaving 13 bases between them. Looked up from germline, CDR1 is SNHLY and CDR2 is FYNNEI.

The V gene is TRBV28, the J gene TRBJ2-7; D gene uncertain. The CDR3 has 13 residues. The germline gives CDR1 MDHEN, CDR2 SYDVKM. Trimming took off 7 bases at V and 0 bases at J, with 10 bases between the two ends. CDR3 nucleotide sequence: TGTGCCAGCACCTCGTCAGTCTCCTACGAGCAGTACTTC. Amino acids: CASTSSVSYEQYF.

The gene calls are TRBV4-3 and TRBJ1-6, with 10 nucleotides matching TRBD1. Unmatched junction bases numbered 10, after V lost 1 base and J lost 13 bases. This CDR3 is 16 amino acids long. From germline, CDR1 is LGHNA and CDR2 YSLEER. The CDR3 DNA sequence: TGCGCCAGCAGCCAAGGGACAGGGGGAATCTCCTTGCCCCTCCACTTT. This gives the protein CASSQGTGGISLPLHF.

V gene TRBV29-1 combines with J gene TRBJ2-1; D is possibly TRBD1 (6 bases). The CDR3 length is 12 residues. V lost 7 bases, J lost 6 bases, and 13 bases lay in between. Germline V gene sequence: CDR1 SQVTM, CDR2 ANQGSEA. In nucleotides, the CDR3 is TGCAGCGCCCGGGACACACCCAATGAGCAGTTCTTC. Protein: CSARDTPNEQFF.